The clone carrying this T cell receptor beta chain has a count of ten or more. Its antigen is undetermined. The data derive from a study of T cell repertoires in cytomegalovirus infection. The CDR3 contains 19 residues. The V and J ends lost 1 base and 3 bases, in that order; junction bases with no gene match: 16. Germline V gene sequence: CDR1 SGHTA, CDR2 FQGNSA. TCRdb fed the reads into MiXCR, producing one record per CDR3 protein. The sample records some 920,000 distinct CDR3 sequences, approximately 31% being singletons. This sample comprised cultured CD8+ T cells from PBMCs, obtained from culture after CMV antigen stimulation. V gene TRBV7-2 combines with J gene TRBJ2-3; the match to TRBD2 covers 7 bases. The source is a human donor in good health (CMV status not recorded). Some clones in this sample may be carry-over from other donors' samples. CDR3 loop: CASSLGGGGTFVGTDTQYF. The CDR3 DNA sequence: TGTGCCAGCAGCTTAGGGGGGGGAGGCACCTTCGTAGGGACAGATACGCAGTATTTT.